The source of this TCR beta chain is a study of cytomegalovirus exposure and HLA in healthy donors. Overall study: It was reported in a later analysis that the approximately 120 validation repertoires used the same platform as the 550 to 850 first-cohort repertoires.

Using immunoSEQ multiplex PCR, the repertoire was profiled, and TCRdb retains in-frame clones only, with some absent. The sample yields 90,000 to 150,000 clones, more than 75% seen once. V shed 4 bases and J 5 bases; nucleotides not matched to a gene: 9. Germline-derived CDR1 and CDR2 are SGHAT and FQNNGV. The CDR3 spans 16 residues. The source of this sequence is a woman in her late teens or twenties in good health and CMV-seropositive. The rearrangement joins TRBV11-2 to TRBJ2-5; 11 bases match TRBD2. What was sequenced was PBMCs. The CDR3 DNA reads TGTGCCAGCAGCTCGATAGCGGGGGGGCCAGGGGAGACCCAGTACTTC. Amino acid sequence: CASSSIAGGPGETQYF.